These 15 T cell receptor beta chains came from one sample sequenced in a study of blood T cell repertoires in COVID-19. Some clones are missing from TCRdb's copy, which holds only in-frame ones; the method was immunoSEQ multiplex PCR. This table holds about 36,000 clones, roughly 73% found once. Specimen: peripheral blood. The receptors come from a man in his 60s with acute or convalescent COVID-19.

This rearrangement joins TRBV5-1 to TRBJ2-2; 9 bases align to TRBD1. The CDR3 has 15 amino acids. The trim removed 3 bases at V and 5 bases at J, leaving 5 bases unmatched. Germline CDR1 reads SGHRS; CDR2 reads YFSETQ. CDR3 in amino acids: CASSWRQGETGELFF. The CDR3 DNA reads TGCGCCAGCAGCTGGAGACAGGGGGAAACCGGGGAGCTGTTTTTT.

The chain combines TRBV10-3 with TRBJ1-3; the D gene is possibly TRBD1 (6 bases). Looked up from germline, CDR1 is ENHRY and CDR2 is SYGVKD. The CDR3 length is 14 residues. V lost 7 bases and J 1 base, leaving 11 bases between the germline ends. The CDR3 spells CAINNRASGNTIYF. The CDR3 nucleotides are TGTGCCATCAACAACAGGGCTTCTGGAAACACCATATATTTT.

This chain connects TRBV9 to TRBJ1-4; no firm D call. The CDR3 is 14 amino acids. Germline CDR1 and CDR2: SGDLS and YYNGEE. Between the trimmed V and J ends, which lost 0 bases and 0 bases, there was a span of 3 bases. The CDR3 DNA reads as TGTGCCAGCAGCGTAGACACAACTAATGAAAAACTGTTTTTT. The encoded protein is CASSVDTTNEKLFF. Variable domain in full (rest from reference TRBV9 and TRBJ1-4): DSGVTQTPKHLITATGQRVTLRCSPRSGDLSVYWYQQSLDQGLQFLIQYYNGEERAKGNILERFSAQQFPDLHSELNLSSLELGDSALYFCASSVDTTNEKLFFGSGTQLSVL.

The chain combines TRBV7-9 with TRBJ2-6; no clear D gene. CDR1 and CDR2 from the germline V gene are SEHNR and FQNEAQ (reference sequence). The CDR3 is made up of 17 amino acids. Trimming left V 5 bases short and J 4 bases short, with 18 bases between. The CDR3 sequence is CASSRIVAGTGANVLTF. The DNA for the CDR3 is TGTGCCAGCAGCCGAATAGTGGCAGGAACGGGGGCCAACGTCCTGACTTTC.

The chain employs TRBV5-4 and TRBJ2-5; D possibly corresponds to TRBD2 (6 bases). Germline CDR1 reads SGHNT; CDR2 reads YYREEE (reference sequence). The CDR3 spans 15 residues. The germline V and J ends were trimmed by 4 bases and 2 bases, with 15 bases remaining between them. The CDR3 DNA is TGTGCCAGCAGCCTATCGGGAGCAAATCAAGAGACCCAGTACTTC. Translated, it gives CASSLSGANQETQYF.

The table lists this clone with a few counts. The chain links TRBV24-1 to TRBJ2-5; tentatively, D is TRBD1 (5 bases). Germline values: CDR1 KGHDR, CDR2 SFDVKD. The CDR3 has 13 amino acids. The germline V and J ends were trimmed by 7 bases and 2 bases, with 10 bases remaining between them. CDR3 sequence: CATSTGKQETQYF. DNA for the CDR3: TGTGCCACCAGCACAGGAAAACAAGAGACCCAGTACTTC.

This chain links TRBV11-3 with TRBJ1-4; D gene uncertain. The germline gives CDR1 SGHNT, CDR2 YENEEA. Trimming took 5 bases from V and 4 from J, leaving 11 bases between them. The CDR3 runs 14 residues. CDR3 DNA: TGTGCCAGCAGCCGCCGGACTGTTAATGAAAAACTGTTTTTT. It encodes CASSRRTVNEKLFF.

The chain couples TRBV7-2 to TRBJ2-7; 8 positions match TRBD1. This CDR3 spans 16 amino acids. Germline CDR1 and CDR2: SGHTA and FQGNSA. V trimming: 2 bases; J trimming: 2 bases; junction bases outside the gene matches: 8. In DNA, the CDR3 is TGTGCCAGCAGCTTACGGTCAGGACAGGGAGCCTACGAGCAGTACTTC. Translating it yields CASSLRSGQGAYEQYF.

This clone was recorded a few times. The J gene is TRBJ1-4, the V gene TRBV9, with D maybe TRBD1 (6 bases). The length of the CDR3 is 14 residues. Germline CDR1 is SGDLS and CDR2 is YYNGEE. The ends were cut back, 0 bases at V and 4 bases at J, with 7 bases in the middle. Written as DNA, the CDR3 is TGTGCCAGCAGCGTAGCACAGGGTAATGAAAAACTGTTTTTT. Translated: CASSVAQGNEKLFF.

This chain joins TRBV6-5 and TRBJ2-7, with a tentative D call TRBD1 (9 bases). There are 14 residues in the CDR3. V was cut by 6 bases and J by 4 bases, with 16 bases left in between. The germline gives CDR1 MNHEY, CDR2 SVGAGI. In DNA, the CDR3 is TGTGCCAGCAGCCGGGGGGGACAGGGATACGAGCAGTACTTC. This translates into CASSRGGQGYEQYF.

This chain joins TRBV27 and TRBJ1-4, with 11 nucleotides matching TRBD1. Per germline, CDR1 MNHEY and CDR2 SMNVEV (reference sequence). The CDR3 is made up of 15 amino acids. Trimming took 2 bases from V and 8 from J; bases not matched to a gene: 4. CDR3 sequence: CASSLRTGGWEKLFF. Here the CDR3 DNA reads TGTGCCAGCAGTTTAAGGACAGGGGGCTGGGAAAAACTGTTTTTT.

V is TRBV7-9 and J is TRBJ2-3, with 8 bases aligning to TRBD1. This CDR3 is built from 19 residues. Germline V gives CDR1 SEHNR, CDR2 FQNEAQ (reference sequence). V gave up 0 bases and J gave up 0 bases; unmatched junction bases: 11. DNA of the CDR3: TGTGCCAGCAGCTTAGCGGGCCCCGGACAGGGAGGTAGCACAGATACGCAGTATTTT. Translating gives CASSLAGPGQGGSTDTQYF.

The chain uses TRBV6-6 and TRBJ2-1; 10 bases are a match to TRBD2. Germline values: CDR1 MNHNY, CDR2 SVGAGI (reference sequence). The CDR3 runs 17 residues. V shed 6 bases and J 5 bases; nucleotides not matched to a gene: 13. CDR3 region: CASSRRPGTSAHNEQFF. The CDR3 coding sequence is TGTGCCAGCAGCCGACGACCAGGGACTAGCGCGCACAATGAGCAGTTCTTC.

The genes are TRBV9 and TRBJ2-3, with 7 positions matching TRBD2. This CDR3 comprises 14 residues. Germline CDR1 is SGDLS and CDR2 is YYNGEE. After removal of 1 base from V and 3 bases from J, the junction contained 2 bases not matched to a gene. The chain's CDR3 is CASSVMGGTDTQYF. CDR3 DNA sequence: TGTGCCAGCAGCGTAATGGGAGGGACAGATACGCAGTATTTT.

The chain carries TRBV12-5 and TRBJ1-3, with TRBD1 matching 11 bases. V lost 1 base and J lost 4; bases outside the gene matches: 6. Per germline, CDR1 LGHNT and CDR2 FRNRAP. This CDR3 has 17 residues. The CDR3 here is CASGLGTGGATGNTIYF. The CDR3 DNA sequence: TGTGCTAGTGGTTTGGGGACAGGGGGCGCAACAGGAAACACCATATATTTT.